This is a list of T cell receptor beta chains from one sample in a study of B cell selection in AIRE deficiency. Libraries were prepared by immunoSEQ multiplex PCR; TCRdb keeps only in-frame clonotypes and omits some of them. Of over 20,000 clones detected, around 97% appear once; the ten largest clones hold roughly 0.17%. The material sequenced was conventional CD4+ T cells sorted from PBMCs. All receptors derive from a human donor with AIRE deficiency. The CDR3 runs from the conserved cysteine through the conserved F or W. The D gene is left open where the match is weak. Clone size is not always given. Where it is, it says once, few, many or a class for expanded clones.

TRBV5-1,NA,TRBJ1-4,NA,TGCGCCGGCAGCGCGGGATCAACGGCAACTAATGAAAAACTGTTTTTT,CAGSAGSTATNEKLFF
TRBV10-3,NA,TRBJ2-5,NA,TGTGCCATCGGCATGGGACCCCAACTAACGGCCCAGTACTTC,CAIGMGPQLTAQYF
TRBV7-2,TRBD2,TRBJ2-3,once,TGTGCCAGCAGCCTGGGACTAGCGGGGACCGCGGATACGCAGTATTTT,CASSLGLAGTADTQYF
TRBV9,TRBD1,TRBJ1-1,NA,TGTGCCAGCAGCGTAGAGGACAGGGGGGATACTGAAGCTTTCTTT,CASSVEDRGDTEAFF
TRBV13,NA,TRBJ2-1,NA,TGTGCCAGCAGCTTAGGCTACAATGAGCAGTTCTTC,CASSLGYNEQFF
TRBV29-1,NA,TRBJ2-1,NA,TGCAGCGTTGAAGATTCGGCCTCCTACAATGAGCAGTTCTTC,CSVEDSASYNEQFF
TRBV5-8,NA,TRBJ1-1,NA,TGTGCCAGCAGCTTGGCCTACCGGACTGAAGCTTTCTTT,CASSLAYRTEAFF
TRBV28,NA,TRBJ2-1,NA,TGTGCCAGCAGCCTAAGGCGCGGAAGTCAGTTCTTC,CASSLRRGSQFF
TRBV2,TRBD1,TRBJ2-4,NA,TGTGCCAGCAGTGAGGACAGGGCCAAAAACATTCAGTACTTC,CASSEDRAKNIQYF
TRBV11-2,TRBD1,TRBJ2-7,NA,TGTGCCAGCAGCGAGGGACAGACCTCCTACGAGCAGTACTTC,CASSEGQTSYEQYF
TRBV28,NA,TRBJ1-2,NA,TGTGCCAGTAGGGGTACCGGACGGGGCTACACCTTC,CASRGTGRGYTF
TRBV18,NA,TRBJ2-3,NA,TGTGCCAGCTCACCCACAGATACGCAGTATTTT,CASSPTDTQYF
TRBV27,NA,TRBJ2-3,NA,TGTGCCAGCAGTTTTAAAGACTGGGCGGATACGCAGTATTTT,CASSFKDWADTQYF
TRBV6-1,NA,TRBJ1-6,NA,TGTGCCAGCAGTTCGGGGCCCTATAATTCACCCCTCCACTTT,CASSSGPYNSPLHF
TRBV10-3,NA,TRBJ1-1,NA,TGTGCCATCTCGGGAAAGGGGGGCAGCGGAAAGGAAGCTTTCTTT,CAISGKGGSGKEAFF
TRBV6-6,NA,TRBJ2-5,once,TGTGCCAGCAGTTACTCGACTATGTCGGAGACCCAGTACTTC,CASSYSTMSETQYF
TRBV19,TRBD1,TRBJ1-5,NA,TGTGCCAGTAGTGGGACAGGCAACCAGCCCCAGCATTTT,CASSGTGNQPQHF
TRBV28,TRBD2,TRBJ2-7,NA,TGTGCCAGCAGACCCTCTAGCGGGGGCACCTACGAGCAGTACTTC,CASRPSSGGTYEQYF
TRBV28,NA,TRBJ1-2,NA,TGTGCCAGCAGTTTATCAGGACAGATCAACTATGGCTACACCTTC,CASSLSGQINYGYTF
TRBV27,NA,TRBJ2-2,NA,TGTGCCAGCAAATGGACGGACAACACCGGGGAGCTGTTTTTT,CASKWTDNTGELFF
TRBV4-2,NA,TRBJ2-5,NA,TGTGCCAGCAGCCAAGAAGTCTTGGCCCGGGGGGCAGAGACCCAGTACTTC,CASSQEVLARGAETQYF
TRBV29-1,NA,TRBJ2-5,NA,TGCAGCGGACAAGAGACCCAGTACTTC,CSGQETQYF
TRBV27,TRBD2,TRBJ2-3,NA,TGTGCCAGCAGTCCCTCCGGGACTAGGACGCAGTATTTT,CASSPSGTRTQYF
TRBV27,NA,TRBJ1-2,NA,TGTGCCTCTGGGGCCGGGGGTAACTATGGCTACACCTTC,CASGAGGNYGYTF
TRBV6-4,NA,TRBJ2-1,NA,TGTGCCAGCAGTGACTCTTTCCGAAGCTCCTACAATGAGCAGTTCTTC,CASSDSFRSSYNEQFF
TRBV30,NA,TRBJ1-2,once,TGTGCCTGGAGTCCCGTCGTGGGCAGCTACTATGGCTACACCTTC,CAWSPVVGSYYGYTF
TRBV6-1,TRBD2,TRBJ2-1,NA,TGTGCCAGCAGTCGGAGCGGGAGCAGCTACAATGAGCAGTTCTTC,CASSRSGSSYNEQFF
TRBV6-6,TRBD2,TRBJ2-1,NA,TGTGCCAGCAGTTACCGAGCGGGAGGGGGGAATGAGCAGTTCTTC,CASSYRAGGGNEQFF
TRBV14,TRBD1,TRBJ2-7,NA,TGTGCCAGCAGCCTCGCCGGGACAGGGGGCTCTAAGTACTTC,CASSLAGTGGSKYF
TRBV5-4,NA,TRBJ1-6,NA,TGTGCCAGCAGCTTAGACCAACACAGGTTTTCACCCCTCCACTTT,CASSLDQHRFSPLHF
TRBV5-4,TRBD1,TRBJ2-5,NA,TGTGCCAGCAGCCCGACAGGGGGCGGAGAGACCCAGTACTTC,CASSPTGGGETQYF
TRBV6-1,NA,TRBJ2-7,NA,TGTGCCAGCAGTTTGCAGGGCTACGAGCAGTACTTC,CASSLQGYEQYF
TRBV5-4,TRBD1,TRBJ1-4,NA,TGTGCCAGCAGCACCGGGACAGGGTCCACTAATGAAAAACTGTTTTTT,CASSTGTGSTNEKLFF
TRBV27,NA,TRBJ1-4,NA,TGTGCCAGCAGTTTCTCCCCCTGGGGGAGACCCGAAAAACTGTTTTTT,CASSFSPWGRPEKLFF
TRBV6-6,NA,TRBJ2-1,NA,TGTGCCAGCAATGACCCGAGCTCCTACAATGAGCAGTTCTTC,CASNDPSSYNEQFF
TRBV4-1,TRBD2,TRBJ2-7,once,TGCGCCAGCAGCCGGGAGACTAGCGGGAGTTACGAGCAGTACTTC,CASSRETSGSYEQYF
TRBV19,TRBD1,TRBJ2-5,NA,TGTGCCAGTAGTCACGCCGGACAGGTTCTGGAGACCCAGTACTTC,CASSHAGQVLETQYF
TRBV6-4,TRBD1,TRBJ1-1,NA,TGTGCCAGCAGAAGGCAGGGGGCTTTGTCTGAAGCTTTCTTT,CASRRQGALSEAFF
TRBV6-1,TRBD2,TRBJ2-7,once,TGTGCCAGCCGGGGACTAGCGGGAACCGAGCAGTACTTC,CASRGLAGTEQYF
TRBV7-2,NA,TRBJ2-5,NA,TGTGCCAGCAGCTTAGTTCGGGGGCGGGAGACCCAGTACTTC,CASSLVRGRETQYF
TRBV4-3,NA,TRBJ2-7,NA,TGCGCCAGCAGCTCTGGACAGCCTCCCTACGAGCAGTACTTC,CASSSGQPPYEQYF
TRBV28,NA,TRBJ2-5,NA,TGTGCCAGCAGTTTAGCAGGGAACCAAGAGACCCAGTACTTC,CASSLAGNQETQYF
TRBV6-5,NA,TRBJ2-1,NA,TGTGCCAGCAAAAACCTTCCTGGCAATGAGCAGTTCTTC,CASKNLPGNEQFF
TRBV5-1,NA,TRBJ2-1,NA,TGCGCCAGCAGCTTGGCAGGGGACTCGTTGCGGCAGTTCTTC,CASSLAGDSLRQFF
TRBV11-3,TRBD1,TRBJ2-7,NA,TGTGCCAGCAGCGGACAGGGCAAGGACGAGCAGTACTTC,CASSGQGKDEQYF
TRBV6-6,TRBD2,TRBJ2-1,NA,TGTGCCAGCAGCCCCTTTTCAGCGGGAGTTAGCAATGAGCAGTTCTTC,CASSPFSAGVSNEQFF
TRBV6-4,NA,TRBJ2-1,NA,TGTGCCAGCAGTGACTCGGCAGGGGGGACGTATGAGCAGTTCTTC,CASSDSAGGTYEQFF
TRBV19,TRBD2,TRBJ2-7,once,TGTGCCAGTAGTATGCGGACTAGCGGGAGGATCTGGACAAACGAGCAGTACTTC,CASSMRTSGRIWTNEQYF